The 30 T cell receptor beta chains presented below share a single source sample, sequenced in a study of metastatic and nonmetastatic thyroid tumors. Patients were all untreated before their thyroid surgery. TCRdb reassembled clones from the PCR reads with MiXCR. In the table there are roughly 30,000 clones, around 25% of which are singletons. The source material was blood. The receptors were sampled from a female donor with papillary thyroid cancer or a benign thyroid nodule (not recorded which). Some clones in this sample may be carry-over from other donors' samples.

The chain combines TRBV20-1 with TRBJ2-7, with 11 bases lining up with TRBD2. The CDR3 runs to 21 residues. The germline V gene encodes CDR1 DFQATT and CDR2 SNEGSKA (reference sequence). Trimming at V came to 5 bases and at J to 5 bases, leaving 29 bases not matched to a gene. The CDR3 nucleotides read TGCAGTGCTGCGAAGCCCCGAGTTATTATGCTTAGCGGGAGGGCCTTGCACGAGCAGTACTTC. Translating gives CSAAKPRVIMLSGRALHEQYF.

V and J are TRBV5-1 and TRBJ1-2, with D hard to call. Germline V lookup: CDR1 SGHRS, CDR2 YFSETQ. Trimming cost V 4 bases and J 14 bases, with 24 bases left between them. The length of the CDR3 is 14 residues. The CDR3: CASSPWGGSDVYTF. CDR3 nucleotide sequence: TGCGCCAGCAGCCCCTGGGGAGGGAGCGATGTCTATACCTTC.

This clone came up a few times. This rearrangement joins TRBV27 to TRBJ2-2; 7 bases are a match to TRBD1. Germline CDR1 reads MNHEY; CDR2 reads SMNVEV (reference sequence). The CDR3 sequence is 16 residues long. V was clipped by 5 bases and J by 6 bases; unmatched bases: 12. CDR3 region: CASSPVDRESAGELFF. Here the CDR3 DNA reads TGTGCCAGCAGTCCCGTCGACAGGGAAAGTGCCGGGGAGCTGTTTTTT.

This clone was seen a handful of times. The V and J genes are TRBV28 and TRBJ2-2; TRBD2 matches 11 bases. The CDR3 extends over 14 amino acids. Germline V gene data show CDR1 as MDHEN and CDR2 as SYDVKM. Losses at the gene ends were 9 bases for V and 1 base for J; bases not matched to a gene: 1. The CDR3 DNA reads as TGTGCCAGTAGCGGGAGGGGGAACACCGGGGAGCTGTTTTTT. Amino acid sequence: CASSGRGNTGELFF.

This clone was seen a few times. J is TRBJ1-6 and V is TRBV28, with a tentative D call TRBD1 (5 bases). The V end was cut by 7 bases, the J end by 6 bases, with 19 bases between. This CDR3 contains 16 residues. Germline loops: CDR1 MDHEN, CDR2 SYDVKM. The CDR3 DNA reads TGTGCCAGCAAAGACAGAAACTTAACCTCTAATTCACCCCTCCACTTT. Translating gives CASKDRNLTSNSPLHF. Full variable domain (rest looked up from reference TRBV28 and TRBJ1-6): DVKVTQSSRYLVKRTGEKVFLECVQDMDHENMFWYRQDPGLGLRLIYFSYDVKMKEKGDIPEGYSVSREKKERFSLILESASTNQTSMYLCASKDRNLTSNSPLHFGNGTRLTVT.

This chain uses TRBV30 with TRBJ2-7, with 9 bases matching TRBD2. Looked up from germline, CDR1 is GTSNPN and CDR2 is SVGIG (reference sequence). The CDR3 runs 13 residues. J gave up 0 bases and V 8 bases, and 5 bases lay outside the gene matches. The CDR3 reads CARAGGDSYEQYF. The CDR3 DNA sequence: TGTGCCCGGGCGGGGGGGGACTCCTACGAGCAGTACTTC.

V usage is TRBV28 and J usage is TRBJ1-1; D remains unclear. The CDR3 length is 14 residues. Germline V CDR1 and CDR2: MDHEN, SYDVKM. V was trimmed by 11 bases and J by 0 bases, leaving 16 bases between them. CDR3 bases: TGTGCCTACGAGGAGGGTACCTTGAACACTGAAGCTTTCTTT. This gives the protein CAYEEGTLNTEAFF.

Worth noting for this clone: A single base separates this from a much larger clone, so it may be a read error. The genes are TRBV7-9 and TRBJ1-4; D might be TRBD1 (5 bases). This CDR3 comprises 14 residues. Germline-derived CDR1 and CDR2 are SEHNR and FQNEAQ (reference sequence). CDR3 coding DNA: TGTGCCGGCAGCTTAGCAGGGTCTGTTGAAAAACTGTTTTTT. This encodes CAGSLAGSVEKLFF.

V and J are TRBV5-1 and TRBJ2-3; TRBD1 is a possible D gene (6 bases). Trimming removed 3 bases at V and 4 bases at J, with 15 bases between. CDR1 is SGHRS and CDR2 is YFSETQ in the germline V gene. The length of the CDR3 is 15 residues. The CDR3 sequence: CASSWGPQVPDTQYF. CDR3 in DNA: TGCGCCAGCAGCTGGGGGCCACAGGTCCCAGATACGCAGTATTTT.

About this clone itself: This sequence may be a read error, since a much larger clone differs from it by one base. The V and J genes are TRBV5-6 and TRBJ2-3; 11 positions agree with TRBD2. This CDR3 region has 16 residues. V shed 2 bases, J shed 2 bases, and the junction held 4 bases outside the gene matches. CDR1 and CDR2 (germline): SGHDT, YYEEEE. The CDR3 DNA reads TGTGCCAGCAGCTTTACTAGCGGGAGCCTCACAGATACGCAGTATTTT. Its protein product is CASSFTSGSLTDTQYF.

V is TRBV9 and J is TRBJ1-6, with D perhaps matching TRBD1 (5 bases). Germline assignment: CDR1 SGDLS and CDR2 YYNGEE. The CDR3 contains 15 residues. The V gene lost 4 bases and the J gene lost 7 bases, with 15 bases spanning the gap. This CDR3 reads CASSLGGFRNSPLHF. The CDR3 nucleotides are TGTGCCAGCAGCCTGGGGGGGTTCAGAAATTCACCCCTCCACTTT.

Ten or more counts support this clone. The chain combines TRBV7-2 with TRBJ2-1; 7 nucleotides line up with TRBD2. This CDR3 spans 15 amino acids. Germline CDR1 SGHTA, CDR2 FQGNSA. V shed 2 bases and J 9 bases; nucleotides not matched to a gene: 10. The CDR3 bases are TGTGCCAGCAGCTTATCGGAAAGGCGGGAGCGTGAGCAGTTCTTC. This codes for CASSLSERREREQFF.

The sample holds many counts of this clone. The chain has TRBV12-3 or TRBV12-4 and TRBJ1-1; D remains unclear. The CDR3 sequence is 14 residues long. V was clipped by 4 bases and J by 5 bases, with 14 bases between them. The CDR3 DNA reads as TGTGCCAGCAGTTCCCCTCCTATGGAGACTGAAGCTTTCTTT. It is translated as CASSSPPMETEAFF.

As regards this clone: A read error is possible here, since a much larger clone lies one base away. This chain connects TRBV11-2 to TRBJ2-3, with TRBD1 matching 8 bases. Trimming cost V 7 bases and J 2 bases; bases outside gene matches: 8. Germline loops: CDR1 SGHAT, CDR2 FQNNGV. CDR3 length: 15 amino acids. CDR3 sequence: CASIPQGANTDTQYF. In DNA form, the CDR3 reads TGTGCCAGCATCCCGCAGGGGGCTAACACAGATACGCAGTATTTT.

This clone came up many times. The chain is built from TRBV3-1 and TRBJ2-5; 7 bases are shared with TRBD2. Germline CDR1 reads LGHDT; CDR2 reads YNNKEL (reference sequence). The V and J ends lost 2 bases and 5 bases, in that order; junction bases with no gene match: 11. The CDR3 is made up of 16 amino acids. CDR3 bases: TGTGCCAGCAGCCAACGAGGGACTACCCGAGGGGAGACCCAGTACTTC. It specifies CASSQRGTTRGETQYF.

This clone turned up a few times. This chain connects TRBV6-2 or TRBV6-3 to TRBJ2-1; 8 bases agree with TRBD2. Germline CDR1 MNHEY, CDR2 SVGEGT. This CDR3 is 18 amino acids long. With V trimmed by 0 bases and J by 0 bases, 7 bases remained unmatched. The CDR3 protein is CASSYSATSVSSYNEQFF. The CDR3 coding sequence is TGTGCCAGCAGTTACTCGGCGACTAGCGTAAGCTCCTACAATGAGCAGTTCTTC.

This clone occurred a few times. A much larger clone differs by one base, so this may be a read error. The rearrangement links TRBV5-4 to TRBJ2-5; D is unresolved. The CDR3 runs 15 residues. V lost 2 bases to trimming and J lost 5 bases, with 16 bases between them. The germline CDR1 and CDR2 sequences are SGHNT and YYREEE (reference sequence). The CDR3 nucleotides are TGTGCCAGCAGCTTTATAGAGGACCCTTTGGAGACCCAGTACTTC. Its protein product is CASSFIEDPLETQYF.

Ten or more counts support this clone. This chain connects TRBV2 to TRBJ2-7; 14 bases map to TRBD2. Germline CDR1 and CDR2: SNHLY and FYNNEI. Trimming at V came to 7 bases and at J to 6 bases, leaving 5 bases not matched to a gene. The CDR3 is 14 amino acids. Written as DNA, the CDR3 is TGTGCCAGCACTGGGACTAGCGGGAGTTCCGAGCAGTACTTC. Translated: CASTGTSGSSEQYF.

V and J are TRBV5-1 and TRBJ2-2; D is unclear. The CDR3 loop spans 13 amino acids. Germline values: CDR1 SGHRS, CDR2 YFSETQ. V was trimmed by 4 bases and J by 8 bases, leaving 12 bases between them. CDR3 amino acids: CASSNYPTGELFF. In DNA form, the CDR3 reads TGCGCCAGCAGCAATTATCCGACAGGGGAGCTGTTTTTT.

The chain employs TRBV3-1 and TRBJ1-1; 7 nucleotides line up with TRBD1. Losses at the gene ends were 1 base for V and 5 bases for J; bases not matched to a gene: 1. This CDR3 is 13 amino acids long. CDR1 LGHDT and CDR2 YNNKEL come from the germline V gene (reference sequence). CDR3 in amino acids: CASSQAGGTEAFF. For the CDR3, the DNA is TGTGCCAGCAGCCAAGCAGGGGGGACTGAAGCTTTCTTT.

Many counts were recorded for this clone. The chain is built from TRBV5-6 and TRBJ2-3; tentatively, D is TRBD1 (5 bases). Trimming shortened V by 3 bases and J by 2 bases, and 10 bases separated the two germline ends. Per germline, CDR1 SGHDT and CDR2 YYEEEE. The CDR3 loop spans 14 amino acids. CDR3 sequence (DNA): TGTGCCAGCAGCTACCAGGGTCCCACAGATACGCAGTATTTT. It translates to CASSYQGPTDTQYF.

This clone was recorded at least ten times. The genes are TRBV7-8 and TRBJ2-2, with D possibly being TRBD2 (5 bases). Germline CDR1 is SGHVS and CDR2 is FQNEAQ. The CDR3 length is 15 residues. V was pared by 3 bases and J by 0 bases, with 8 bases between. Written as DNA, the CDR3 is TGTGCCAGCAGCTTTAGTAGCGCGAACACCGGGGAGCTGTTTTTT. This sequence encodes CASSFSSANTGELFF.

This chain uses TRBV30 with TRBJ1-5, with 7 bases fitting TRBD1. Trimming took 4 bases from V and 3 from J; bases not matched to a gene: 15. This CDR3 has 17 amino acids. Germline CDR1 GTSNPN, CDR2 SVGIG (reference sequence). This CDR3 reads CAWKKKQGFNDNQPQHF. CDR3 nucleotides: TGTGCCTGGAAAAAAAAACAGGGGTTTAATGACAATCAGCCCCAGCATTTT. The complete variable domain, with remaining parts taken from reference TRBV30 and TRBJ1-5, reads SQTIHQWPATLVQPVGSPLSLECTVEGTSNPNLYWYRQAAGRGLQLLFYSVGIGQISSEVPQNLSASRPQDRQFILSSKKLLLSDSGFYLCAWKKKQGFNDNQPQHFGDGTRLSIL.

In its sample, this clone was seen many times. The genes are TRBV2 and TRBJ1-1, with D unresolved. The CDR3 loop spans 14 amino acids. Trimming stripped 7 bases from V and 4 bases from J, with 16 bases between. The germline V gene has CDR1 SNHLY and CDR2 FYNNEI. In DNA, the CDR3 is TGTGCCAGCAATGGCAACGCAGGCAGCACTGAAGCTTTCTTT. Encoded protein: CASNGNAGSTEAFF. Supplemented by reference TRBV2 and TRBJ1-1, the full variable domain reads EPEVTQTPSHQVTQMGQEVILRCVPISNHLYFYWYRQILGQKVEFLVSFYNNEISEKSEIFDDQFSVERPDGSNFTLKIRSTKLEDSAMYFCASNGNAGSTEAFFGQGTRLTVV.

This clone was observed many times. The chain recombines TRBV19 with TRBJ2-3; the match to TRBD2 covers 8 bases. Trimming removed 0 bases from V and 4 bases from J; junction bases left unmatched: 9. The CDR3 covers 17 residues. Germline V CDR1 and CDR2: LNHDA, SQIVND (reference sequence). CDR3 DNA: TGTGCCAGTAGTATAGATCTGGCGGGAGGCGGGGCAGATACGCAGTATTTT. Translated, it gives CASSIDLAGGGADTQYF.

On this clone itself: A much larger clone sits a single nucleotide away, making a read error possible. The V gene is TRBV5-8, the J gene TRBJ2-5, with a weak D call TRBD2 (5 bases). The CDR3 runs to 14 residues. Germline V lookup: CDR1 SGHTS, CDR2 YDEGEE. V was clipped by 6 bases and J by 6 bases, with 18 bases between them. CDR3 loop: CASKEGYGKKTQYF. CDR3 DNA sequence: TGTGCCAGCAAGGAAGGGTACGGGAAAAAGACCCAGTACTTC.

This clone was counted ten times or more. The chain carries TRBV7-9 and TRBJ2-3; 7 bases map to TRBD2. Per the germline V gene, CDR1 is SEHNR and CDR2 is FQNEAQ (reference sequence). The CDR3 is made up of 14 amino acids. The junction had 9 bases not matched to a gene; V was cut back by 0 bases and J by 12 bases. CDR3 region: CASSLAGGPSTQYF. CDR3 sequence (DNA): TGTGCCAGCAGCTTAGCGGGAGGGCCAAGTACCCAGTATTTT.

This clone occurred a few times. The CDR3 sequence is CASNLVNEQFF. CDR3 DNA sequence: TGTGCCAGCAACTTAGTCAATGAGCAGTTCTTC. This chain joins TRBV6-1 and TRBJ2-1; D is unresolved. Trimming shortened V by 7 bases and J by 6 bases, and 7 bases separated the two germline ends. This CDR3 has 11 amino acids. Germline V gene sequence: CDR1 MNHNS, CDR2 SASEGT.

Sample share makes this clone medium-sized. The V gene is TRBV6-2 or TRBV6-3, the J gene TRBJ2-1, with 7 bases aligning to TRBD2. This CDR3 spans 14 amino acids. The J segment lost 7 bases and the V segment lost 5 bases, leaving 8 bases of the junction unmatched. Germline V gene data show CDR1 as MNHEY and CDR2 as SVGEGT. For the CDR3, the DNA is TGTGCCAGCAGTCGAACCCAGCGGGGAAATGAGCAGTTCTTC. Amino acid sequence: CASSRTQRGNEQFF.

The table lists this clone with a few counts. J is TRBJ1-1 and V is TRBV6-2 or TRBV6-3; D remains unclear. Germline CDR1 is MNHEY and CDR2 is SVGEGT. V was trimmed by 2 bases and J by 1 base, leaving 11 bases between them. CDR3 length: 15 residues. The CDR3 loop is CASSYRSVKNTEAFF. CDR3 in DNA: TGTGCCAGCAGTTACCGGTCGGTGAAGAACACTGAAGCTTTCTTT.